What follows are 13 T cell receptor beta chains derived from one specimen sequenced in a study of T-cell reconstitution after alpha-beta-depleted transplantation in children. As it was prepared, the TCRbeta library received unique molecular identifiers. TCRdb itself ran the PCR reads through MiXCR, one entry per CDR3 protein. The repertoire holds fewer than 1 million distinct CDR3 sequences, roughly 15% seen once, with around 5% in the top ten. The sample here was PBMCs, mostly from graft donor cells, taken 360 days after TCRalphabeta/CD19-depleted stem cell transplant. Receptor source: a male patient younger than 18 who had a stem cell transplant for acute lymphoblastic leukemia, so the T cells may come from the graft donor.

This clonotype appeared a few times. This sequence joins TRBV7-9 and TRBJ1-1, with 9 bases identical to TRBD1. V lost 6 bases to trimming and J lost 2 bases; unmatched junction nucleotides: 10. The CDR3 is 16 amino acids. Germline V lookup: CDR1 SEHNR, CDR2 FQNEAQ (reference sequence). The CDR3 here is CASRRLMDRGNTEAFF. The CDR3 bases are TGTGCCAGCAGGCGCCTAATGGACAGGGGAAACACTGAAGCTTTCTTT. Full variable domain (outside the CDR3, taken from reference TRBV7-9 and TRBJ1-1): DTGVSQNPRHKITKRGQNVTFRCDPISEHNRLYWYRQTLGQGPEFLTYFQNEAQLEKSRLLSDRFSAERPKGSFSTLEIQRTEQGDSAMYLCASRRLMDRGNTEAFFGQGTRLTVV.

The rearrangement uses TRBV12-3 or TRBV12-4 and TRBJ1-5; D uncertain. This CDR3 region has 13 residues. V lost 2 bases and J 10 bases, leaving 12 bases between the germline ends. DNA of the CDR3: TGTGCCAGCAGTTTATCTACTCCGGGCCCCCAGCATTTT. Residues: CASSLSTPGPQHF.

The chain employs TRBV11-2 and TRBJ2-3; TRBD2 aligns across 11 bases. The CDR3 covers 16 residues. With V trimmed by 6 bases and J by 6 bases, 11 bases remained unmatched. Per germline, CDR1 SGHAT and CDR2 FQNNGV. The CDR3 coding sequence is TGTGCCAGCAGATTCCGCCAACTAGCGGGAGACGATACGCAGTATTTT. As protein: CASRFRQLAGDDTQYF.

The chain couples TRBV20-1 to TRBJ1-4; TRBD1 agrees at 7 bases. The CDR3 is 13 residues long. Germline V gives CDR1 DFQATT, CDR2 SNEGSKA (reference sequence). J lost 7 bases, V lost 5 bases, and 7 bases had no gene match. CDR3 in amino acids: CSALTGRSEKLFF. The CDR3 DNA reads TGCAGTGCTCTGACAGGGAGAAGTGAAAAACTGTTTTTT.

There are a few counts of this clonotype. The chain links TRBV5-1 to TRBJ2-2, with 8 bases identical to TRBD2. This CDR3 has 16 residues. V trimming: 5 bases; J trimming: 0 bases; junction bases outside the gene matches: 6. The germline CDR1 and CDR2 sequences are SGHRS and YFSETQ. CDR3 nucleotides: TGCGCCAGCAGATCTCGGGAGGGCCCGAACACCGGGGAGCTGTTTTTT. This translates into CASRSREGPNTGELFF. Combining the CDR3 with reference TRBV5-1 and TRBJ2-2 gives the whole variable domain KAGVTQTPRYLIKTRGQQVTLSCSPISGHRSVSWYQQTPGQGLQFLFEYFSETQRNKGNFPGRFSGRQFSNSRSEMNVSTLELGDSALYLCASRSREGPNTGELFFGEGSRLTVL.

The table lists this clonotype with a few counts. This chain connects TRBV2 to TRBJ1-2; D remains unclear. V lost 4 bases to trimming and J lost 3 bases, with 6 bases between them. There are 12 residues in the CDR3. Germline CDR1 and CDR2: SNHLY and FYNNEI. CDR3 nucleotides: TGTGCCAGCAGTGCCGCAGACTATGGCTACACCTTC. Its translation: CASSAADYGYTF.

This chain links TRBV5-1 with TRBJ2-2; no clear D. The CDR3 is 15 amino acids. Germline values: CDR1 SGHRS, CDR2 YFSETQ. Trimming took 2 bases from V and 4 from J, leaving 12 bases between them. CDR3 residues: CASSFAGSGTGELFF. As DNA, the CDR3 is TGCGCCAGCAGCTTCGCCGGGTCGGGCACCGGGGAGCTGTTTTTT.

The chain employs TRBV20-1 and TRBJ2-1, with no clear D. The CDR3 has 12 amino acids. The ends were cut back, 5 bases at V and 8 bases at J, with 13 bases in the middle. Germline V CDR1 and CDR2: DFQATT, SNEGSKA (reference sequence). This CDR3 is CSAVHHSDEQFF. The CDR3 region has the DNA TGCAGTGCTGTACACCACAGCGATGAGCAGTTCTTC.

The chain uses TRBV5-1 and TRBJ2-6, with D possibly matching TRBD2 (5 bases). Germline values: CDR1 SGHRS, CDR2 YFSETQ. V shed 2 bases and J shed 4 bases, with 10 bases lying between them. The CDR3 totals 15 residues. Written as DNA, the CDR3 is TGCGCCAGCAGCTTAGGGTCGGGAGGGGCCAACGTCCTGACTTTC. This codes for CASSLGSGGANVLTF.

The chain combines TRBV9 with TRBJ2-1; TRBD2 matches 8 bases. This CDR3 region has 15 residues. Trimming at V came to 4 bases and at J to 3 bases, leaving 6 bases not matched to a gene. Germline V lookup: CDR1 SGDLS, CDR2 YYNGEE. Here the CDR3 reads CASSIQRGLYNEQFF. DNA of the CDR3: TGTGCCAGCAGCATCCAGCGGGGGCTCTACAATGAGCAGTTCTTC.

The genes are TRBV5-1 and TRBJ2-1; D might be TRBD1 (6 bases). Trimming left V 0 bases short and J 1 base short, with 8 bases between. From germline, CDR1 is SGHRS and CDR2 YFSETQ. The CDR3 covers 15 residues. The CDR3 DNA is TGCGCCAGCAGCTTGGACGGACAGTCCTACAATGAGCAGTTCTTC. The encoded protein is CASSLDGQSYNEQFF.

J is TRBJ2-3 and V is TRBV6-2 or TRBV6-3, with 7 bases matching TRBD1. CDR1 and CDR2 (germline): MNHEY, SVGEGT. The CDR3 runs 13 residues. The junction had 6 bases not matched to a gene; V was cut back by 7 bases and J by 5 bases. The DNA for the CDR3 is TGTGCCAGCACAAGGGGGCGCATAGATACGCAGTATTTT. The encoded protein is CASTRGRIDTQYF.

The CDR3 DNA follows: TGTGCCTCCACCCAAGTTGGACTAGCTGAGGGCGGAGAGACCCAGTACTTC. Translation gives CASTQVGLAEGGETQYF. The genes are TRBV3-1 and TRBJ2-5, with 8 bases fitting TRBD2. Unmatched junction bases numbered 21, after V lost 11 bases and J lost 4 bases. From germline, CDR1 is LGHDT and CDR2 YNNKEL (reference sequence). The CDR3 runs to 17 residues.